This entry concerns a single TCR beta chain. The record originates from a study of shared clonotypes between healthy human individuals. The protocol was immunoSEQ multiplex PCR, while the TCRdb copy is restricted to in-frame clones and leaves out a portion. The sample includes around 700,000 clones, around 67% of them seen just once. Germline V CDR1 and CDR2: MGHRA, YSYEKL. This CDR3 has 15 residues. The V end was cut by 3 bases, the J end by 3 bases, with 14 bases between. The sequencing sample was made of memory CD4+ T cells sorted from blood. Noted subset: CD45RA-negative fraction. The clonotype was recovered from a woman in her twenties or thirties in good health. The rearrangement uses TRBV4-1 and TRBJ1-1; perhaps TRBD1 as D (5 bases). The CDR3 coding sequence is TGCGCCAGCAGCCAGGTGGGCAGGGTCGACACTGAAGCTTTCTTT. Residues: CASSQVGRVDTEAFF.